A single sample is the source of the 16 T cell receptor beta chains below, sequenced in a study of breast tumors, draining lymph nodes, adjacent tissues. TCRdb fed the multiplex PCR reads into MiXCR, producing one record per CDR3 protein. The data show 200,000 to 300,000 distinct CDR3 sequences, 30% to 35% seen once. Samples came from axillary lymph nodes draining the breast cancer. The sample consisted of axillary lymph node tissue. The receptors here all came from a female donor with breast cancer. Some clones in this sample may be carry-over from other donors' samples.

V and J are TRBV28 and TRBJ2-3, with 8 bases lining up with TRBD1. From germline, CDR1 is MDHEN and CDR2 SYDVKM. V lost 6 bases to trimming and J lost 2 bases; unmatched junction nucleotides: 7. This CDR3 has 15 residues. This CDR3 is CASRISGGPTDTQYF. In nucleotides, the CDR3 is TGTGCCAGCAGGATATCAGGGGGCCCCACAGATACGCAGTATTTT.

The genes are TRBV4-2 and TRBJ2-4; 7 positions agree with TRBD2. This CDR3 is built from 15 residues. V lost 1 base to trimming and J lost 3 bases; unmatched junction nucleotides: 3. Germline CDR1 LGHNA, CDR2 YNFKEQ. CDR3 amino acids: CASSQGEGDKNIQYF. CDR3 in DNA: TGTGCCAGCAGCCAAGGGGAGGGAGACAAAAACATTCAGTACTTC.

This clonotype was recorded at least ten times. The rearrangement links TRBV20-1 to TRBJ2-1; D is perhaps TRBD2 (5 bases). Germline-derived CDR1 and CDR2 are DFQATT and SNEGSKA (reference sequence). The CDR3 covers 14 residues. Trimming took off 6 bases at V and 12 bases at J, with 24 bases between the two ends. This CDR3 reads CSASGSGGTSGQFF. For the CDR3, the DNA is TGCAGTGCGTCGGGTTCTGGAGGAACATCTGGGCAGTTCTTC.

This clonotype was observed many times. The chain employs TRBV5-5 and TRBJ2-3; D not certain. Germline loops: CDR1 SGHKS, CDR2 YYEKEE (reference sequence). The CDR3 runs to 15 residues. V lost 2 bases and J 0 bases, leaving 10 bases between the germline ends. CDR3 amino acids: CASSFGKPSTDTQYF. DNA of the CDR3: TGTGCCAGCAGCTTTGGCAAGCCTAGCACAGATACGCAGTATTTT. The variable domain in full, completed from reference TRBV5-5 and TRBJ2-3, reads DAGVTQSPTHLIKTRGQQVTLRCSPISGHKSVSWYQQVLGQGPQFIFQYYEKEERGRGNFPDRFSARQFPNYSSELNVNALLLGDSALYLCASSFGKPSTDTQYFGPGTRLTVL.

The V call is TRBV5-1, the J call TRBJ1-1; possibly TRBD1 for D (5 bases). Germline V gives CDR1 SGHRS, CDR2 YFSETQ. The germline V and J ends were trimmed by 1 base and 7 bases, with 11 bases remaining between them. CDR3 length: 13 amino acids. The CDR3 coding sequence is TGCGCCAGCAGCTTGAAACAGGAACATGAAGCTTTCTTT. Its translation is CASSLKQEHEAFF.

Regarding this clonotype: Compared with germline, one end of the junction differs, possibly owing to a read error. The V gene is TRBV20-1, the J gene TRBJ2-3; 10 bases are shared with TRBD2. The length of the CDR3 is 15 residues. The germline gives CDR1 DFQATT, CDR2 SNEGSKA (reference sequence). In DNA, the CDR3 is TGCGGTGCTAGTCTAGCGGGAGTGGGGACAGATACGCAGTATTTT. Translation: CGASLAGVGTDTQYF.

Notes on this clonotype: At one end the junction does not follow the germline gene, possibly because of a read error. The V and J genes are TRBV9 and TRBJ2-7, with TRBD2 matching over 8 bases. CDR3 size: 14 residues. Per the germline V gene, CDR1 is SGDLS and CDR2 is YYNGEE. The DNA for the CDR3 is TGTGCCAGCTCGCTAGCGGGCGATACCTACGAGCAGGACTTC. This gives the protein CASSLAGDTYEQDF.

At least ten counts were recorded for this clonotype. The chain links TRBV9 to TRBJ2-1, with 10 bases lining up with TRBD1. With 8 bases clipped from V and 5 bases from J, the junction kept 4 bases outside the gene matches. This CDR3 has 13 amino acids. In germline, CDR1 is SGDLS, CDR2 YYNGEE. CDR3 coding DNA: TGTGCCAGTGACAGGGGGCAGGACAATGAGCAGTTCTTC. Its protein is CASDRGQDNEQFF.

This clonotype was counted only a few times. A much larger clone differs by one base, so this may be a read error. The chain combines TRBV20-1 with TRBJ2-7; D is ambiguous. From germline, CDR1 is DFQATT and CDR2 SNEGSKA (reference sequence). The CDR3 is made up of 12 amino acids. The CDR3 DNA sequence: TGCAGTGCTAGAGCCCCAGGATACGAGCCGTACTTC. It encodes CSARAPGYEPYF.

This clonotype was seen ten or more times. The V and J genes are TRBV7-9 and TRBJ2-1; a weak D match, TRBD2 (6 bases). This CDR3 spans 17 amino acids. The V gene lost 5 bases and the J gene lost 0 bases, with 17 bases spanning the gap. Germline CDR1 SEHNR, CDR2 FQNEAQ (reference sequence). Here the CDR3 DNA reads TGTGCCAGCAGCCATTCTACGGGACTCCTCTCCTACAATGAGCAGTTCTTC. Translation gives CASSHSTGLLSYNEQFF.

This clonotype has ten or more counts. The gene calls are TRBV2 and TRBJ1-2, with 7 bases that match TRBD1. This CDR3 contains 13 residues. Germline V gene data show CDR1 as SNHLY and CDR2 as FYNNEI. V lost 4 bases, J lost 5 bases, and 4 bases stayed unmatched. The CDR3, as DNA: TGTGCCAGCAGTGGGACAGGACCATATGGCTACACCTTC. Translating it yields CASSGTGPYGYTF.

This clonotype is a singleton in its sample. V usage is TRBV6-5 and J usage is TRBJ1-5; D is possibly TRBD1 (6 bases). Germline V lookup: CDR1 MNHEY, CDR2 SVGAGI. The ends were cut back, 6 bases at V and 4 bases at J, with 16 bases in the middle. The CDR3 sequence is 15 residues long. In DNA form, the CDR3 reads TGTGCCAGCAGGAAGGACAGACCTTCTAATCAGCCCCAGCATTTT. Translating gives CASRKDRPSNQPQHF.

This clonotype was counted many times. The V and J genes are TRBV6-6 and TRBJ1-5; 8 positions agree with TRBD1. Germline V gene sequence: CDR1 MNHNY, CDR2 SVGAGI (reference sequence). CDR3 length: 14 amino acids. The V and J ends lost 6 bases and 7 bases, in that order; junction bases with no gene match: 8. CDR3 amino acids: CASRPGQVFQPQHF. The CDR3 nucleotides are TGTGCCAGCAGGCCGGGACAGGTTTTCCAGCCCCAGCATTTT.

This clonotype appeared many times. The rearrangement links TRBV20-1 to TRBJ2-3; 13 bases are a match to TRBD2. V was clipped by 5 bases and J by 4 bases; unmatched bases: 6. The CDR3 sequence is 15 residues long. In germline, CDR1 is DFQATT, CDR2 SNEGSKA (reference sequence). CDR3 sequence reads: CSAGRTSGRSDTQYF. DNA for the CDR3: TGCAGTGCTGGCAGGACTAGCGGGAGATCAGATACGCAGTATTTT.

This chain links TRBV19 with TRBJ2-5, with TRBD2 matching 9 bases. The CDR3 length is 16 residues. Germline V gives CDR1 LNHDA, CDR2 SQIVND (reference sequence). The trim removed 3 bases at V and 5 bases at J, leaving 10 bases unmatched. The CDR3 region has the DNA TGTGCCAGTAGTATTAAGGGCGGGAGGGGTGGGGAGACCCAGTACTTC. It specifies CASSIKGGRGGETQYF.

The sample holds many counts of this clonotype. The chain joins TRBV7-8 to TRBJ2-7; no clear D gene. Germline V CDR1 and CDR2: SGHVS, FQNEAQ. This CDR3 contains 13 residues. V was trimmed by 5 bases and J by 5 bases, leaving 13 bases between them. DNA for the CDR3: TGTGCCAGCAGCCCGCCGGCTCAGGACGAGCAGTACTTC. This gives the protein CASSPPAQDEQYF.